This T cell receptor (beta chain) originates from a study of cytomegalovirus exposure and HLA in healthy donors. Study-level results: Accurate predictions that matched the HLA-A and HLA-B alleles of most subjects were reportedly made from TCR beta sequences. HLA restriction was apparent for most CMV-associated TCR beta chains in a later analysis. Specificity of a few CMV-associated chains for CMV antigens was verified in vitro.

Use of 60 Vbeta and 13 Jbeta primers characterized the PCR. Sequenced by immunoSEQ multiplex PCR; TCRdb stores in-frame clones only, minus some. The sample has a few hundred thousand clones, nearly 80% seen once; the top ten hold under 2%. This CDR3 region has 14 residues. V was clipped by 5 bases and J by 1 base, with 12 bases between them. Germline CDR1 and CDR2: SGHNT and YENEEA. This clone was picked up a small number of times. The antigen remains unidentified. Healthy donors of bone marrow made up the group. The chain couples TRBV11-3 to TRBJ2-7; TRBD2 might be the D (5 bases). The TCR sequence derives from a man younger than 35 in good health and CMV-seronegative. Sequenced sample: PBMCs. Here the CDR3 DNA reads TGTGCCAGCAGCCTCCCACGGGATTCCTACGAGCAGTACTTC. Its protein is CASSLPRDSYEQYF.